This passage covers 4 T cell receptor beta chains from one sample sequenced in a study of shared T cell receptors in the human thymus (dated by TCRdb to the early 2020s). Library prep was done by the immunoSEQ multiplex PCR assay. TCRdb re-hosts the immuneACCESS table, in-frame sequences only. Its copies lack some clones; in the studies checked, an unresolved V gene accounts for under half of them, and the cause for the rest is not known. The sample data list more than 550,000 clones, and about 89% of these were observed just once. Over 0.008% of the sample lies in the top ten. Separately, the same data were catalogued under a study of human thymus T cells.

The sequenced material came from thymocytes. These receptor sequences come from a boy under two years old with a congenital heart defect. Donor details come from another sample of the same person, matched by shared clones.

This chain connects TRBV19 to TRBJ2-7; 8 bases agree with TRBD1. Germline CDR1 is LNHDA and CDR2 is SQIVND (reference sequence). The CDR3 has 13 residues. Germline trimming cut 10 bases from V and 5 bases from J; bases unmatched to any gene: 10. CDR3 coding DNA: TGTGCCACCGCCCTCGCAGGGGGCGACGAGCAGTACTTC. Translating gives CATALAGGDEQYF.

V usage is TRBV10-3 and J usage is TRBJ2-7; 11 bases are a match to TRBD1. Germline V gene lookup returns CDR1 ENHRY and CDR2 SYGVKD. CDR3 length equals 15 residues. Losses at the gene ends were 4 bases for V and 2 bases for J; bases not matched to a gene: 4. CDR3 DNA: TGTGCCATCAGTGTAGGACAGGGGGCCCCCTACGAGCAGTACTTC. It yields the protein CAISVGQGAPYEQYF.

The chain has TRBV5-1 and TRBJ2-7; 7 bases match TRBD2. The V gene end was trimmed by 3 bases and the J gene end by 5 bases; junction bases not matched to a gene: 5. The CDR3 is 13 residues long. Germline values: CDR1 SGHRS, CDR2 YFSETQ. CDR3: CASSSWEGHEQYF. The CDR3 region has the DNA TGCGCCAGCAGCTCCTGGGAGGGTCACGAGCAGTACTTC.

The chain combines TRBV5-1 with TRBJ2-3; TRBD1 aligns across 8 bases. The germline CDR1 and CDR2 sequences are SGHRS and YFSETQ. The CDR3 length is 16 residues. Germline trimming cut 3 bases from V and 5 bases from J; bases unmatched to any gene: 11. CDR3 protein: CASSWQGQGAGDTQYF. The CDR3 region has the DNA TGCGCCAGCAGCTGGCAGGGGCAGGGGGCGGGAGATACGCAGTATTTT.